These T cell receptor beta chains were read from a single sample in a study of identical twins. TCRdb re-derived calls from the 5' RACE reads in MiXCR, one entry per CDR3 protein. The sample has about 200,000 distinct CDR3 sequences; roughly 9.4% are singletons. The sequenced material came from memory (CD45RO+) T cells sorted from blood. Every receptor here comes from a woman under 30 in good health. Both conserved end residues are part of each CDR3. Fields, in order: CDR3 protein, V gene, CDR3 length, J gene.

cdr3_aa: CSASTSGSYGSEQFF; v_call: TRBV20-1; cdr3_length: 15; j_call: TRBJ2-1
cdr3_aa: CASSPNRGKYEQYF; v_call: TRBV5-6; cdr3_length: 14; j_call: TRBJ2-7
cdr3_aa: CASSPPSGRETQYF; v_call: TRBV18; cdr3_length: 14; j_call: TRBJ2-5
cdr3_aa: CASSEGDRLNEKLFF; v_call: TRBV25-1; cdr3_length: 15; j_call: TRBJ1-4
cdr3_aa: CSARSLSRPDDEQFF; v_call: TRBV20-1; cdr3_length: 15; j_call: TRBJ2-1
cdr3_aa: CSARPTLGATGIQYF; v_call: TRBV20-1; cdr3_length: 15; j_call: TRBJ2-4
cdr3_aa: CSARNPSGQVKNIQYF; v_call: TRBV20-1; cdr3_length: 16; j_call: TRBJ2-4
cdr3_aa: CASSPEGNRFGYTF; v_call: TRBV6-1; cdr3_length: 14; j_call: TRBJ1-2
cdr3_aa: CASSLASGAHNEQFF; v_call: TRBV7-9; cdr3_length: 15; j_call: TRBJ2-1
cdr3_aa: CASSVENEQFF; v_call: TRBV5-1; cdr3_length: 11; j_call: TRBJ2-1
cdr3_aa: CASSFYQREPYEQYF; v_call: TRBV12-3/TRBV12-4; cdr3_length: 15; j_call: TRBJ2-7
cdr3_aa: CASRPSGGAEAKNIQYF; v_call: TRBV27; cdr3_length: 17; j_call: TRBJ2-4
cdr3_aa: CASSLWTAQGYGYTF; v_call: TRBV3-1; cdr3_length: 15; j_call: TRBJ1-2
cdr3_aa: CASSQGLGHSNSPLHF; v_call: TRBV3-1; cdr3_length: 16; j_call: TRBJ1-6
cdr3_aa: CSARVVSGTGRGIDEQFF; v_call: TRBV20-1; cdr3_length: 18; j_call: TRBJ2-1
cdr3_aa: CAFSLGLAGLGGYNEQFF; v_call: TRBV13; cdr3_length: 18; j_call: TRBJ2-1
cdr3_aa: CASSKRWKNTGELFF; v_call: TRBV12-3/TRBV12-4; cdr3_length: 15; j_call: TRBJ2-2
cdr3_aa: CATSRSGGSSNQPQHF; v_call: TRBV15; cdr3_length: 16; j_call: TRBJ1-5
cdr3_aa: CASSSVSGRRDTQYF; v_call: TRBV5-5; cdr3_length: 15; j_call: TRBJ2-3
cdr3_aa: CASSEALPGANVLTF; v_call: TRBV2; cdr3_length: 15; j_call: TRBJ2-6
cdr3_aa: CASSLGIGGAKNIQYF; v_call: TRBV7-2; cdr3_length: 16; j_call: TRBJ2-4
cdr3_aa: CASSSIALWGRETQYF; v_call: TRBV12-3/TRBV12-4; cdr3_length: 16; j_call: TRBJ2-5
cdr3_aa: CASSRRTSGSLETQYF; v_call: TRBV3-1; cdr3_length: 16; j_call: TRBJ2-5
cdr3_aa: CASTRLAVSDTQYF; v_call: TRBV5-1; cdr3_length: 14; j_call: TRBJ2-3
cdr3_aa: CSARLAGAYNEQFF; v_call: TRBV20-1; cdr3_length: 14; j_call: TRBJ2-1
cdr3_aa: CASSLGGDGKETQYF; v_call: TRBV12-3/TRBV12-4; cdr3_length: 15; j_call: TRBJ2-5
cdr3_aa: CASSLGLLAGIADTQYF; v_call: TRBV5-1; cdr3_length: 17; j_call: TRBJ2-3
cdr3_aa: CASSDRTDTQYF; v_call: TRBV7-2; cdr3_length: 12; j_call: TRBJ2-3
cdr3_aa: CSAPRGDTGELFF; v_call: TRBV20-1; cdr3_length: 13; j_call: TRBJ2-2
cdr3_aa: CASSPAGRYGEQYF; v_call: TRBV19; cdr3_length: 14; j_call: TRBJ2-7
cdr3_aa: CSAGGRDFAEAFF; v_call: TRBV20-1; cdr3_length: 13; j_call: TRBJ1-1
cdr3_aa: CASSGLAGVTDEQFF; v_call: TRBV2; cdr3_length: 15; j_call: TRBJ2-1
cdr3_aa: CASSSTMGLLNTEAFF; v_call: TRBV5-1; cdr3_length: 16; j_call: TRBJ1-1
cdr3_aa: CSVDSDHSSYNEQFF; v_call: TRBV29-1; cdr3_length: 15; j_call: TRBJ2-1
cdr3_aa: CSAGSAGVNTEAFF; v_call: TRBV20-1; cdr3_length: 14; j_call: TRBJ1-1
cdr3_aa: CSGVQGARKEKLFF; v_call: TRBV20-1; cdr3_length: 14; j_call: TRBJ1-4
cdr3_aa: CASSQFPGLEETQYF; v_call: TRBV3-1; cdr3_length: 15; j_call: TRBJ2-5
cdr3_aa: CASTPPTDTQYF; v_call: TRBV11-2; cdr3_length: 12; j_call: TRBJ2-3
cdr3_aa: CASSLGGGAGAYNEQFF; v_call: TRBV7-9; cdr3_length: 17; j_call: TRBJ2-1
cdr3_aa: CASSQPGHLNTEAFF; v_call: TRBV16; cdr3_length: 15; j_call: TRBJ1-1